One and the same sample provided the 8 T cell receptor beta chains below, sequenced in a study of blood T cell repertoires in COVID-19 (dated by TCRdb to 2020 to 2022). Library preparation employed the immunoSEQ multiplex PCR assay. This immuneACCESS table, as held by TCRdb, lists in-frame sequences with V and J called but not all clones. Of the missing ones, under half trace to an unresolved V gene in checked studies; the others have no known cause. The sample profile shows approximately 220,000 clones; under 90% of them were found once. Together, the top ten hold almost 4.5% of the sample. Sequenced: peripheral blood. The receptor source for this set is a man in his forties or fifties with acute or convalescent COVID-19.

V usage is TRBV2 and J usage is TRBJ2-5; D gene ambiguous. Trimming stripped 6 bases from V and 9 bases from J, with 8 bases between. Germline CDR1 and CDR2: SNHLY and FYNNEI. The CDR3 extends over 10 amino acids. The CDR3 protein is CASSLRAQYF. In DNA, the CDR3 is TGTGCCAGCAGCCTCCGGGCCCAGTACTTC.

The table lists this clone with a count of one. This chain connects TRBV12-5 to TRBJ1-4; D perhaps matches TRBD1 (5 bases). The V end lost 7 bases, the J end lost 5 bases, and 23 bases lay between the germline ends. In germline, CDR1 is LGHNT, CDR2 FRNRAP. This CDR3 is built from 17 residues. The CDR3, as DNA: TGTGCTAGTGCGGGGGTCTTGGGGAAAGAGTTGAATGAAAAACTGTTTTTT. It codes for CASAGVLGKELNEKLFF.

V gene TRBV5-5 combines with J gene TRBJ2-1; D is ambiguous. From germline, CDR1 is SGHKS and CDR2 YYEKEE (reference sequence). V was clipped by 0 bases and J by 6 bases, with 4 bases between them. The CDR3 spans 12 residues. The CDR3 sequence: CASSLELNEQFF. CDR3 DNA sequence: TGTGCCAGCAGCTTGGAGCTCAATGAGCAGTTCTTC.

The rearrangement links TRBV6-5 to TRBJ2-7, with 7 bases lining up with TRBD1. Germline V lookup: CDR1 MNHEY, CDR2 SVGAGI. The V gene end was trimmed by 4 bases and the J gene end by 6 bases; junction bases not matched to a gene: 12. The CDR3 loop spans 15 amino acids. The CDR3 here is CASSSRQGGLSEQYF. DNA of the CDR3: TGTGCCAGCAGTTCCCGACAGGGCGGCCTCTCCGAGCAGTACTTC.

The chain combines TRBV18 with TRBJ1-1; TRBD1 might be the D (6 bases). This CDR3 is built from 12 residues. Germline CDR1 reads KGHSH; CDR2 reads LQKENI. Trimming left V 3 bases short and J 7 bases short, with 9 bases between. CDR3 sequence (DNA): TGTGCCAGCTCACCCGCAGGGGATGAAGCTTTCTTT. Translating it yields CASSPAGDEAFF.

This clone came up once. The rearrangement uses TRBV5-6 and TRBJ1-2, with D perhaps TRBD1 (6 bases). The V end lost 2 bases, the J end lost 7 bases, and 15 bases lay between the germline ends. The CDR3 length is 14 residues. Germline lookup yields CDR1 SGHDT and CDR2 YYEEEE. Here the CDR3 DNA reads TGTGCCAGCAGCTTTCCAGGGGAGGGGGTTGGCTACACCTTC. Translated: CASSFPGEGVGYTF.

J is TRBJ1-3 and V is TRBV6-5; D uncertain. The V gene's germline CDR1 is MNHEY and CDR2 SVGAGI. This CDR3 is 13 amino acids long. The germline V and J ends were trimmed by 8 bases and 0 bases, with 8 bases remaining between them. CDR3 DNA: TGTGCCAGCTCGGGGATCTCTGGAAACACCATATATTTT. This codes for CASSGISGNTIYF.

The rearrangement joins TRBV7-8 to TRBJ1-3, with unresolved D. The V end was cut by 4 bases, the J end by 3 bases, with 7 bases between. Germline V gives CDR1 SGHVS, CDR2 FQNEAQ. The CDR3 covers 13 residues. The chain's CDR3 is CASSSNYGNTIYF. As DNA, the CDR3 is TGTGCCAGCAGCTCCAACTATGGAAACACCATATATTTT.